The sequence of this T cell receptor (beta chain) was determined in a study of OX40 agonist ivuxolimab in advanced cancers. Study-level background: Ivuxolimab was an agonistic, fully human IgG2 monoclonal antibody directed against OX40 (CD134), a costimulatory receptor. Intravenous ivuxolimab was administered to patients every 2 weeks at six dose levels: 0.01, 0.1, 0.3, 1.5, 3 and 10 mg/kg. Among the 50 to 55 dose-escalation patients, approximately 20 had hepatocellular carcinoma, roughly 15 melanoma, 9 renal cell carcinoma and 9 head and neck cancer. A male proportion of 82.7% and a mean age of about 60 years, ranging from about 20 to 80, were recorded for the dose-escalation cohort. Prior anti-PD-1, anti-PD-L1 or anti-CTLA-4 therapy was permitted, and 30% to 50% of dose-escalation patients had received checkpoint inhibitors. Three dose-escalation patients achieved partial responses, one with hepatocellular carcinoma and two with cutaneous melanoma. Peripheral TCRbeta sequencing was intended to test whether TCR sequence diversity was altered and clonal T-cell expansion was caused by ivuxolimab. The paper covers the monotherapy dose-escalation part of the phase I ivuxolimab trial, which included N of about 51 patients. The paper as a whole reports these results and caveats: The antigen specificity of the peripheral T cells that underwent clonal expansion was not determined. After ivuxolimab, more expanded clones were found on average in CD8+ T cells than in CD4+ T cells. At doses of 0.1 to 3.0 mg/kg, clonal expansion of both CD4+ and CD8+ blood T cells was observed from baseline to week 6. Low levels of normalized T-cell clonal expansion were also seen in some patients who did not respond. In the 0.1-3.0 mg/kg groups, partial responders were among the patients with the lowest normalized peripheral clonal expansion, particularly in CD8+ T cells.

Reading the germline V gene (reference sequence) gives CDR1 MNHNY and CDR2 SVGAGI. Trimming costs V 10 bases and J 8 bases, and their ends lie 17 bases apart. The CDR3 has 12 amino acids, counting the end cysteine and phenylalanine. Of all the DNA, just the CDR3 is kept, 36 bases in frame from base 1. The trial excluded patients who had a history of autoimmune disease or who were on systemic immunosuppression. In every dose cohort, peripheral blood was drawn for TCR sequencing at baseline, cycle 4 day 1, and cycle 7 day 1. The samples were drawn from a first-in-human, open-label, multicenter phase I dose-escalation trial of ivuxolimab. Adults with locally advanced or metastatic melanoma, renal cell, hepatocellular, or head and neck squamous cell carcinoma were enrolled in the trial. CD4+ and CD8+ T cells were sorted separately from peripheral blood before TCR sequencing. In regard to this clone: The antigen it recognizes is unknown. No base qualities exist here, and no much larger clone lies one base off it.

To sequence the TCRbeta CDR3 region, genomic DNA was isolated from the sorted cells. The immunoSEQ Assay was used for sequencing of TCRbeta CDR3 regions. Imported from immuneACCESS, the table was reduced by TCRdb to in-frame sequences with V and J called. These copies leave out some clones; in studies compared against another copy, an unresolved V gene accounts for under half, and the cause of the remainder is not known. Counted in this sample were about 42,000 clones; over 75% of them appeared once. 4.5% to 5% of the sample is in the top ten clones. This clonotype was sampled from an adult with an advanced solid tumor such as melanoma, head and neck, liver or kidney cancer. The sequence joins TRBV6-6 to TRBJ1-1; tentative D gene TRBD1, with 6 bases matching. This specimen was CD4+ or CD8+ T cells sorted from blood, taken in a trial of the OX40 agonist ivuxolimab. Here the CDR3 is given as CAIKGGRSEAFF. The DNA sequence is given as TGTGCCATCAAGGGGGGGCGTTCAGAAGCTTTCTTT.